This TCR beta chain originates from a study of T cells in Graves' hyperthyroidism and ophthalmopathy. Amplified TCR beta CDR3 regions derived from RNA transcripts. First-round RT-PCR with HTBI primers amplified the TCR CDR3 region. TCRdb analysed the multiplex PCR reads with MiXCR anew, one entry per CDR3 protein. The data contain under 450,000 distinct CDR3 sequences, 15% to 18% of them singletons. PBMCs were collected from an approximately 10 ml volume of fresh peripheral blood. About this clonotype: What it recognizes is unknown.

The study, taken as a whole, reports: The model identified upcoming ophthalmopathy a median approximately 6.5 months ahead of onset.

The V end lost 6 bases, the J end lost 8 bases, and 8 bases lay between the germline ends. Germline V gene sequence: CDR1 DFQATT, CDR2 SNEGSKA (reference sequence). CDR3 size: 10 residues. The receptor's source is a woman under 30 with Graves' hyperthyroidism. The chain carries TRBV20-1 and TRBJ2-1; no reliable D call. The specimen sequenced was blood. The CDR3: CSADLYEQFF. CDR3 coding DNA: TGCAGTGCCGATCTCTATGAGCAGTTCTTC.